This entry features one T cell receptor beta chain sequence. The data derive from a study of CD8 T cells in Susac syndrome. RNA in amounts of roughly 0.5 to 1 ug was reverse transcribed with random hexamers. Amplification of TCR beta CDR3 used immunoSEQ multiplex PCR across 54 Vbeta and 13 Jbeta. A single record per CDR3 protein comes from TCRdb applying MiXCR to the immunoSEQ multiplex PCR reads. The profile shows about 300,000 distinct CDR3 sequences, approximately 85% of them singletons. Germline CDR1 is DFQATT and CDR2 is SNEGSKA (reference sequence). The V end lost 6 bases, the J end lost 3 bases, and 21 bases lay between the germline ends. The length of the CDR3 is 15 residues.

The receptor was derived from a human donor with multiple sclerosis. Sequences were obtained from CD8+ T cells from PBMCs. The genes are TRBV20-1 and TRBJ2-7, with D possibly being TRBD1 or TRBD2 (6 bases each). The CDR3 protein is CSAPSRAGHIYEQYF. The CDR3 nucleotides are TGCAGTGCCCCCTCCCGCGCGGGACATATCTACGAGCAGTACTTC.